The 25 T cell receptor beta chains reported below all come from one sample, sequenced in a study of beta chain features in type 1 diabetes. Of the isolated RNA, all was reverse transcribed, and so the sequenced material was expressed TCRB transcripts. Clones were read by immunoSEQ multiplex PCR, and TCRdb kept only the in-frame ones, dropping some. The sample yields roughly 610,000 clones, around a sixth seen once. Sequenced input: naive CD4+ T cells from blood. The receptor source for this set is a man aged 18 to 30 in good health.

This clone has just a few counts. The J gene is TRBJ2-1, the V gene TRBV4-3; 13 positions agree with TRBD2. The CDR3 has 15 residues. With V trimmed by 3 bases and J by 8 bases, 4 bases remained unmatched. The germline CDR1 and CDR2 sequences are LGHNA and YSLEER. The CDR3 here is CASSHWTSGRDEQFF. The CDR3 coding sequence is TGCGCCAGCAGCCACTGGACTAGCGGGAGAGATGAGCAGTTCTTC.

A few counts support this clone. The V gene is TRBV10-3, the J gene TRBJ2-5; TRBD2 is a possible D gene (6 bases). The CDR3 extends over 15 amino acids. Trimming took 5 bases from V and 3 from J, leaving 16 bases between them. CDR1 and CDR2 (germline): ENHRY, SYGVKD. CDR3 region: CAISPVAETEETQYF. The CDR3 DNA follows: TGTGCCATCAGTCCCGTAGCGGAGACGGAAGAGACCCAGTACTTC.

The chain carries TRBV28 and TRBJ2-7; TRBD2 agrees at 7 bases. Trimming took 11 bases from V and 6 from J; bases not matched to a gene: 13. The CDR3 runs 13 residues. Germline-derived CDR1 and CDR2 are MDHEN and SYDVKM. CDR3 coding DNA: TGTGCCGGGTCCAAGGCCGGGAGGCGCGAGCAGTACTTC. This codes for CAGSKAGRREQYF.

This chain links TRBV28 with TRBJ1-1; a weak D match, TRBD1 (6 bases). Trimming cost V 5 bases and J 0 bases, with 16 bases left between them. Germline loops: CDR1 MDHEN, CDR2 SYDVKM. The CDR3 runs 16 residues. The CDR3 here is CASSPPRGPVNTEAFF. CDR3 coding DNA: TGTGCCAGCAGTCCGCCCCGGGGGCCAGTGAACACTGAAGCTTTCTTT.

The sample holds a few counts of this clone. This chain links TRBV7-9 with TRBJ2-1; tentatively, D is TRBD1 or TRBD2 (6 bases each). Germline values: CDR1 SEHNR, CDR2 FQNEAQ (reference sequence). V was clipped by 1 base and J by 7 bases, with 17 bases between them. The CDR3 extends over 16 amino acids. CDR3 residues: CASSLEGTQGGNEQFF. The DNA of the CDR3 is TGTGCCAGCAGCTTAGAAGGGACCCAAGGGGGGAATGAGCAGTTCTTC.

The rearrangement uses TRBV5-6 and TRBJ2-7; 9 nucleotides line up with TRBD2. CDR1 is SGHDT, CDR2 YYEEEE, per germline. Germline trimming cut 5 bases from V and 2 bases from J; bases unmatched to any gene: 8. The CDR3 consists of 15 residues. The CDR3 DNA reads TGTGCCAGCAGGCCGCGGACTAGCGTCACCTACGAGCAGTACTTC. It translates to CASRPRTSVTYEQYF.

The table lists this clone with a few counts. The J gene is TRBJ1-6, the V gene TRBV11-1, with 8 bases that match TRBD1. Germline assignment: CDR1 SGHAT and CDR2 FQDESV (reference sequence). J lost 9 bases, V lost 5 bases, and 3 bases had no gene match. The CDR3 is made up of 13 amino acids. The CDR3 nucleotides read TGTGCCAGCAGCGGACAGGGAGGTTCACCCCTCCACTTT. Protein sequence: CASSGQGGSPLHF.

This clone occurred a few times. This chain joins TRBV9 and TRBJ2-3; no clear D gene. This CDR3 is built from 14 residues. V lost 1 base, J lost 2 bases, and 8 bases lay in between. The V gene's germline CDR1 is SGDLS and CDR2 YYNGEE. The chain's CDR3 is CASSVSSNTDTQYF. CDR3 DNA: TGTGCCAGCAGCGTATCTTCTAACACAGATACGCAGTATTTT.

J is TRBJ2-5 and V is TRBV7-3; 9 bases line up with TRBD1. V dropped 5 bases and J dropped 5; count of bases not matched to a gene: 6. CDR3 length: 14 amino acids. In germline, CDR1 is SGHTA, CDR2 FQGTGA. The CDR3 spells CASSPQGAFETQYF. The CDR3 nucleotides are TGTGCCAGCAGCCCACAGGGGGCTTTTGAGACCCAGTACTTC. The whole variable domain, filled in from reference TRBV7-3 and TRBJ2-5, reads GAGVSQTPSNKVTEKGKYVELRCDPISGHTALYWYRQSLGQGPEFLIYFQGTGAADDSGLPNDRFFAVRPEGSVSTLKIQRTERGDSAVYLCASSPQGAFETQYFGPGTRLLVL.

CDR3 nucleotides: TGTGCCAGCAGCCTCAGCACAGATACGCAGTATTTT. Its translation: CASSLSTDTQYF. This chain uses TRBV11-2 with TRBJ2-3, with D unclear. This CDR3 has 12 amino acids. V was clipped by 5 bases and J by 0 bases, with 3 bases between them. CDR1 is SGHAT and CDR2 is FQNNGV in the germline V gene.

The chain's CDR3 is CASSMGLAPRYNEQFF. The CDR3 nucleotides read TGTGCCAGCAGCATGGGACTAGCGCCCAGATACAATGAGCAGTTCTTC. The V gene is TRBV7-2, the J gene TRBJ2-1, with 10 nucleotides matching TRBD2. The trim removed 5 bases at V and 4 bases at J, leaving 8 bases unmatched. CDR1 is SGHTA, CDR2 FQGNSA, per germline. This CDR3 is 16 amino acids long. Supplemented by reference TRBV7-2 and TRBJ2-1, the full variable domain reads GAGVSQSPSNKVTEKGKDVELRCDPISGHTALYWYRQSLGQGLEFLIYFQGNSAPDKSGLPSDRFSAERTGGSVSTLTIQRTQQEDSAVYLCASSMGLAPRYNEQFFGPGTRLTVL.

This clone was seen a few times. V is TRBV9 and J is TRBJ1-6, with D unresolved. Germline CDR1 and CDR2: SGDLS and YYNGEE. The length of the CDR3 is 15 residues. The V gene lost 6 bases and the J gene lost 6 bases, with 16 bases spanning the gap. CDR3 nucleotide sequence: TGTGCCAGCACCTATGCGGAGAGGCCTAATTCACCCCTCCACTTT. Its translation is CASTYAERPNSPLHF.

This clone has a handful of counts. The chain is built from TRBV7-9 and TRBJ1-1; no reliable D call. Looked up from germline, CDR1 is SEHNR and CDR2 is FQNEAQ (reference sequence). Trimming pared 4 bases from V and 2 bases from J, leaving 8 bases between. The CDR3 has 13 residues. CDR3 nucleotides: TGTGCCAGCAGCTCCTTCGGCAACACTGAAGCTTTCTTT. This translates into CASSSFGNTEAFF.

The chain uses TRBV11-3 and TRBJ1-1; the D is unclear. Trimming left V 5 bases short and J 0 bases short, with 7 bases between. Looked up from germline, CDR1 is SGHNT and CDR2 is YENEEA. The CDR3 spans 13 residues. The CDR3 region is CASSLQMNTEAFF. The CDR3 coding sequence is TGTGCCAGCAGCCTCCAGATGAACACTGAAGCTTTCTTT.

As regards this clone: A junction end diverges from the germline sequence, so it may reflect a read error. The chain has TRBV2 and TRBJ2-7; a possible D gene is TRBD2 (5 bases). The CDR3 spans 11 residues. CDR1 and CDR2 from the germline V gene are SNHLY and FYNNEI. The CDR3 reads CASSPGTLRNF. The DNA of the CDR3 is TGTGCCAGCAGCCCGGGAACCCTTCGGAACTTC. Full variable domain (rest looked up from reference TRBV2 and TRBJ2-7): EPEVTQTPSHQVTQMGQEVILRCVPISNHLYFYWYRQILGQKVEFLVSFYNNEISEKSEIFDDQFSVERPDGSNFTLKIRSTKLEDSAMYFCASSPGTLRNFGPGTRLTVT.

The chain couples TRBV5-1 to TRBJ1-1, with D hard to call. Germline V gives CDR1 SGHRS, CDR2 YFSETQ. The CDR3 contains 13 residues. Trimming stripped 1 base from V and 2 bases from J, with 6 bases between. CDR3 DNA sequence: TGCGCCAGCAGCTTGTCCCTAAACACTGAAGCTTTCTTT. It encodes CASSLSLNTEAFF.

This clone was detected only a few times. The rearrangement uses TRBV28 and TRBJ2-7; TRBD1 agrees at 9 bases. CDR3 length: 15 residues. J lost 0 bases, V lost 4 bases, and 4 bases had no gene match. Germline loops: CDR1 MDHEN, CDR2 SYDVKM. The chain's CDR3 is CASSSTGGASYEQYF. CDR3 sequence (DNA): TGTGCCAGCAGTTCTACAGGGGGCGCCTCCTACGAGCAGTACTTC.

V and J are TRBV28 and TRBJ1-3; D perhaps matches TRBD1 (6 bases). Germline V gives CDR1 MDHEN, CDR2 SYDVKM. Deletions cut 6 bases from V and 3 bases from J, with 9 bases between. This CDR3 is 13 amino acids long. The CDR3 spells CASRQGIGNTIYF. The CDR3 DNA is TGTGCCAGCAGGCAGGGGATTGGAAACACCATATATTTT.

In its sample, this clone was seen a few times. The chain carries TRBV7-2 and TRBJ1-2; a weak D match, TRBD1 (5 bases). V lost 1 base, J lost 4 bases, and 10 bases lay in between. CDR1 is SGHTA, CDR2 FQGNSA, per germline. The CDR3 sequence is 14 residues long. For the CDR3, the DNA is TGTGCCAGCAGCTTAGAACCCAGGGTCTATGGCTACACCTTC. It specifies CASSLEPRVYGYTF.

The J gene is TRBJ1-4, the V gene TRBV30; no clear D gene. V lost 0 bases to trimming and J lost 0 bases, with 5 bases between them. This CDR3 has 14 amino acids. CDR1 GTSNPN and CDR2 SVGIG come from the germline V gene (reference sequence). In DNA, the CDR3 is TGTGCCTGGAGTGTAAGGGCAACTAATGAAAAACTGTTTTTT. Residues: CAWSVRATNEKLFF.

The DNA for the CDR3 is TGCGCCAGCAGCTTGTGGGAAAAGGAGACCCAGTACTTC. This codes for CASSLWEKETQYF. The chain couples TRBV5-1 to TRBJ2-5; D ambiguous. This CDR3 has 13 residues. V lost 1 base and J 5 bases, leaving 9 bases between the germline ends. Germline CDR1 and CDR2: SGHRS and YFSETQ.

The V call is TRBV14, the J call TRBJ2-7; 13 nucleotides agree with TRBD2. J lost 6 bases, V lost 4 bases, and 3 bases had no gene match. Germline CDR1 is SGHDN and CDR2 is FVKESK. The CDR3 is 14 amino acids. CDR3: CASSRLAGGLEQYF. DNA of the CDR3: TGTGCCAGCAGCCGACTAGCGGGAGGTCTCGAGCAGTACTTC.

This clone was detected a few times. This chain uses TRBV4-3 with TRBJ2-1; 7 nucleotides match TRBD1. The CDR3 spans 17 residues. Trimming at V came to 2 bases and at J to 1 base, leaving 8 bases not matched to a gene. Germline V gives CDR1 LGHNA, CDR2 YSLEER. CDR3: CASSQSTGYGSYNEQFF. The CDR3 nucleotides are TGCGCCAGCAGCCAATCGACAGGGTATGGGTCCTACAATGAGCAGTTCTTC.

This clone was seen more than once but under ten times. This chain connects TRBV18 to TRBJ2-1; 11 positions agree with TRBD2. CDR1 is KGHSH and CDR2 is LQKENI in the germline V gene. The CDR3 spans 17 residues. V gave up 6 bases and J gave up 7 bases; unmatched junction bases: 14. CDR3 nucleotide sequence: TGTGCCAGCTCCCCAACACTAGCGGGAGACCCGGGGAATGAGCAGTTCTTC. This codes for CASSPTLAGDPGNEQFF.

This CDR3 is CASRRLAGGGELFF. The CDR3 DNA reads TGCGCCAGCAGACGACTAGCGGGAGGCGGGGAGCTGTTTTTT. The chain has TRBV4-1 and TRBJ2-2, with 13 positions matching TRBD2. Germline lookup yields CDR1 MGHRA and CDR2 YSYEKL. Trimming cost V 6 bases and J 7 bases; bases outside gene matches: 2. The CDR3 is 14 residues long.